This T cell receptor beta chain came from a study of CD8 T cells in Susac syndrome. General observations from the study: Acknowledgment was made by the study that its TCR sequencing and HLA analysis involved a relatively small number of individuals.

Per germline, CDR1 LNHDA and CDR2 SQIVND (reference sequence). The junction had 9 bases not matched to a gene; V was cut back by 5 bases and J by 4 bases. The CDR3 has 15 amino acids. Turning to this clonotype: Its antigen is as yet unknown.

RNA totalling 0.5 to 1 ug underwent reverse transcription with random hexamers. Each CDR3 protein gets one entry after TCRdb re-called the immunoSEQ multiplex PCR reads with MiXCR. The sample holds 330,000 or so distinct CDR3 sequences; roughly 85% are singletons and the top ten take around 0.2%. It was negative isolation that provided the CD8+ and CD4+ T cells, whereas TEMRA cells were enriched by FACS. The origin of this receptor is a human donor with multiple sclerosis. Specimen: CD8+ T cells from PBMCs. This chain joins TRBV19 and TRBJ1-2; TRBD1 aligns across 8 bases. The CDR3 coding sequence is TGTGCCAGTAGTTCGGACAGGGAGGAGGGCTATGGCTACACCTTC. Protein sequence: CASSSDREEGYGYTF.